This T cell receptor (beta chain) is drawn from a study of cytomegalovirus exposure and HLA in healthy donors. The V gene's germline CDR1 is SEHNR and CDR2 FQNEAQ (reference sequence). This CDR3 comprises 13 residues. Trimming pared 7 bases from V and 7 bases from J, leaving 14 bases between. This PCR relied on a set of 60 Vbeta primers and 13 Jbeta primers. The table came from immunoSEQ multiplex PCR; TCRdb's copy has only in-frame clones and leaves some out. The table includes about 150,000 clones, about 80% detected once. The sample comprised PBMCs. This receptor was taken from a woman aged 40 to 50 in good health and CMV-seronegative. The chain has TRBV7-9 and TRBJ1-3, with D possibly matching TRBD1 (5 bases). The CDR3 nucleotides read TGTGCCAGCAACACAGGATTCGCTAACACCATATATTTT. Translation gives CASNTGFANTIYF.